Each of the 27 T cell receptor beta chains below was sequenced from the same sample in a study of blood T cells in healthy people across ages. Combining a sample-barcoded 5' primer with a J-beta primer mix, a second PCR ran for 7 to 11 cycles. TCRdb re-analysed the 5' RACE reads in MiXCR, keeping a single row per CDR3 protein. There are around 1,000,000 distinct CDR3 sequences in the sample; under 40% occur only once, and around 12% lies in the top ten. Sequenced input: blood. These receptors were obtained from a young man in good health.

On this clonotype: At one of its ends the junction is not consistent with the germline gene, which may arise from a read error. This chain joins TRBV30 and TRBJ1-2; D uncertain. The CDR3 runs to 13 residues. Per germline, CDR1 GTSNPN and CDR2 SVGIG (reference sequence). CDR3 amino acids: CAWQSTGHYGHTF. Here the CDR3 DNA reads TGTGCCTGGCAATCAACCGGCCACTATGGCCACACCTTC.

This clonotype was recorded a few times. J is TRBJ2-3 and V is TRBV6-1; no reliable D call. The germline V gene encodes CDR1 MNHNS and CDR2 SASEGT. Trimming took 6 bases from V and 5 from J, leaving 12 bases between them. The CDR3 runs to 13 residues. CDR3: CASSKTYGDTQYF. Written as DNA, the CDR3 is TGTGCCAGCAGCAAGACATACGGAGATACGCAGTATTTT.

The rearrangement joins TRBV27 to TRBJ1-2, with D perhaps TRBD1 (5 bases). The V end lost 7 bases, the J end lost 0 bases, and 12 bases lay between the germline ends. The CDR3 covers 14 residues. Germline V CDR1 and CDR2: MNHEY, SMNVEV (reference sequence). CDR3 amino acids: CASKKTVTNYGYTF. CDR3 in DNA: TGTGCCAGCAAAAAGACAGTAACTAACTATGGCTACACCTTC.

The chain employs TRBV14 and TRBJ1-5; D is ambiguous. V lost 0 bases to trimming and J lost 9 bases, with 15 bases between them. CDR1 and CDR2 from the germline V gene are SGHDN and FVKESK. The CDR3 runs to 15 residues. CDR3 residues: CASSQESGNQWPQHF. In nucleotides, the CDR3 is TGTGCCAGCAGCCAAGAATCGGGGAATCAATGGCCCCAGCATTTT.

V gene TRBV20-1 combines with J gene TRBJ1-1; 9 bases map to TRBD1. Per the germline V gene, CDR1 is DFQATT and CDR2 is SNEGSKA (reference sequence). This CDR3 region has 16 residues. With 0 bases clipped from V and 0 bases from J, the junction kept 5 bases outside the gene matches. In DNA, the CDR3 is TGCAGTGCTAGAGATCGGGACAGGGCGATGAACACTGAAGCTTTCTTT. Residues: CSARDRDRAMNTEAFF.

V gene TRBV29-1 combines with J gene TRBJ2-5; D may be TRBD2 (7 bases). V lost 0 bases, J lost 1 base, and 15 bases lay in between. The CDR3 has 16 residues. The germline V gene encodes CDR1 SQVTM and CDR2 ANQGSEA. The chain's CDR3 is CSVEDQRGGLQETQYF. The CDR3 region has the DNA TGCAGCGTTGAAGATCAACGCGGGGGCCTCCAAGAGACCCAGTACTTC.

This clonotype was seen only a few times. V gene TRBV7-2 combines with J gene TRBJ1-1; D is possibly TRBD1 (5 bases). The CDR3 contains 12 residues. V was cut by 5 bases and J by 9 bases, with 13 bases left in between. Germline CDR1 and CDR2: SGHTA and FQGNSA. This CDR3 is CASSEGTSKAFF. As DNA, the CDR3 is TGTGCCAGCAGCGAGGGGACGAGTAAAGCTTTCTTT.

This clonotype was seen more than once but under ten times. This sequence joins TRBV6-6 and TRBJ2-5; 8 nucleotides align to TRBD1. After removal of 4 bases from V and 2 bases from J, the junction contained 6 bases not matched to a gene. The CDR3 has 15 residues. CDR1 and CDR2 from the germline V gene are MNHNY and SVGAGI (reference sequence). CDR3 residues: CASSSTGGRQETQYF. In DNA, the CDR3 is TGTGCCAGCAGTTCCACAGGGGGGAGGCAAGAGACCCAGTACTTC.

This clonotype has just a few counts. The chain links TRBV5-1 to TRBJ2-7; TRBD1 might be the D (5 bases). V was clipped by 5 bases and J by 6 bases, with 18 bases between them. Germline lookup yields CDR1 SGHRS and CDR2 YFSETQ. The CDR3 loop spans 14 amino acids. As DNA, the CDR3 is TGCGCCAGCAGGCCATCTGGGGTAGGGGCCGAGCAGTACTTC. It is translated as CASRPSGVGAEQYF.

V and J are TRBV20-1 and TRBJ1-2, with a weak D call TRBD1 (5 bases). Looked up from germline, CDR1 is DFQATT and CDR2 is SNEGSKA (reference sequence). The CDR3 has 12 amino acids. The CDR3 nucleotides are TGCAGGACGGGGGTAGACAACTATGGCTACACCTTC. It translates to CRTGVDNYGYTF.

Only a few counts were recorded for this clonotype. V and J are TRBV6-1 and TRBJ2-1, with TRBD1 identical over 9 bases. The CDR3 is 14 residues long. Germline V lookup: CDR1 MNHNS, CDR2 SASEGT. After removal of 0 bases from V and 15 bases from J, the junction contained 9 bases not matched to a gene. The CDR3 region has the DNA TGTGCCAGCAGTGAAGCGCTTCGGGACAGGGATTTGTTCTTC. Protein: CASSEALRDRDLFF.

V and J are TRBV5-1 and TRBJ1-1; 7 bases are shared with TRBD1. The ends lost 4 bases at V and 0 bases at J; junction bases unmatched: 6. The CDR3 loop spans 15 amino acids. Per the germline V gene, CDR1 is SGHRS and CDR2 is YFSETQ. In DNA, the CDR3 is TGCGCCAGCAGCGGAGACAGGGTCATGAACACTGAAGCTTTCTTT. Residues: CASSGDRVMNTEAFF.

This CDR3 is CASSLGTADRAFF. CDR3 DNA sequence: TGTGCCAGCAGCTTAGGGACCGCCGATCGGGCTTTCTTT. The genes are TRBV7-8 and TRBJ1-1, with no clear D. V was trimmed by 1 base and J by 11 bases, leaving 14 bases between them. This CDR3 has 13 amino acids. Germline V gives CDR1 SGHVS, CDR2 FQNEAQ.

This clonotype was picked up a small number of times. This chain uses TRBV7-2 with TRBJ2-3; TRBD2 might be the D (6 bases). Trimming took off 5 bases at V and 4 bases at J, with 13 bases between the two ends. The CDR3 contains 14 residues. Germline values: CDR1 SGHTA, CDR2 FQGNSA. The DNA of the CDR3 is TGTGCCAGCAGCCCCCGGGGGTTCGCAGATACGCAGTATTTT. It encodes CASSPRGFADTQYF.

In its sample, this clonotype was seen a few times. An end of the junction does not agree with germline; a read error may underlie this. This chain links TRBV6-2 or TRBV6-3 with TRBJ1-1; no firm D call. Germline V gives CDR1 MNHEY, CDR2 SVGEGT. The length of the CDR3 is 14 residues. The CDR3 sequence is CASSDSDLNTEAFF. CDR3 nucleotide sequence: TGTGCCAGCAGTGACTCGGACCTGAACACTGAAGCTTTCTTT.

The table lists this clonotype with a few counts. CDR3 protein: CASSLGSDSPLHF. The CDR3 bases are TGCGCCAGCAGCTTGGGCTCCGATTCACCCCTCCACTTT. This rearrangement joins TRBV5-1 to TRBJ1-6; D gene ambiguous. From germline, CDR1 is SGHRS and CDR2 YFSETQ. The CDR3 spans 13 residues. Trimming removed 0 bases from V and 8 bases from J, with 6 bases in between. The full variable domain, with the rest looked up from reference TRBV5-1 and TRBJ1-6, is KAGVTQTPRYLIKTRGQQVTLSCSPISGHRSVSWYQQTPGQGLQFLFEYFSETQRNKGNFPGRFSGRQFSNSRSEMNVSTLELGDSALYLCASSLGSDSPLHFGNGTRLTVT.

A note on this clonotype: Being one base from a much bigger clone, this may be a read error. The chain links TRBV7-9 to TRBJ1-2, with D perhaps matching TRBD1 (5 bases). The germline CDR1 and CDR2 sequences are SEHNR and FQNEAQ (reference sequence). CDR3 length equals 12 residues. CDR3 loop: CTSSLLQDGYTF. The CDR3, as DNA: TGTACCAGCAGCTTATTACAGGATGGGTACACCTTC.

V usage is TRBV27 and J usage is TRBJ1-2, with a weak D call TRBD1 (6 bases). The V and J ends lost 7 bases and 7 bases respectively, with 19 bases between them. The germline gives CDR1 MNHEY, CDR2 SMNVEV (reference sequence). The length of the CDR3 is 14 residues. The CDR3 sequence: CASKSVSTGTGYTF. In DNA form, the CDR3 reads TGTGCCAGCAAGAGTGTTAGTACAGGGACTGGCTACACCTTC.

This clonotype was detected a few times. Written as DNA, the CDR3 is TGTGCCAGCAGCGGGACAAAGGGTGAAGCTTTCTTT. Encoded protein: CASSGTKGEAFF. The chain employs TRBV7-9 and TRBJ1-1; maybe TRBD1 (6 bases). Germline CDR1 is SEHNR and CDR2 is FQNEAQ (reference sequence). This CDR3 has 12 amino acids. V was cut by 5 bases and J by 7 bases, with 11 bases left in between.

The chain employs TRBV6-2 or TRBV6-3 and TRBJ1-1; D not resolved. Germline loops: CDR1 MNHEY, CDR2 SVGEGT. V dropped 5 bases and J dropped 0 bases, with 10 bases sitting between them. The CDR3 consists of 14 residues. The CDR3 sequence is CASSRGPLNTEAFF. In DNA, the CDR3 is TGTGCCAGCAGTAGAGGACCGCTGAACACTGAAGCTTTCTTT.

This clonotype was counted only a few times. The chain carries TRBV7-8 and TRBJ2-3, with a weak D call TRBD2 (6 bases). Germline lookup yields CDR1 SGHVS and CDR2 FQNEAQ. Deletions cut 3 bases from V and 3 bases from J, with 13 bases between. The CDR3 is 15 residues long. CDR3 sequence: CASSFSTGGTDTQYF. The CDR3 region has the DNA TGTGCCAGCAGCTTTAGCACTGGAGGGACAGATACGCAGTATTTT.

In this sample, this clonotype turned up a few times. V usage is TRBV7-2 and J usage is TRBJ2-7; no definite D call. Trimming cost V 1 base and J 3 bases, with 10 bases left between them. Germline V gives CDR1 SGHTA, CDR2 FQGNSA. The CDR3 covers 14 residues. The CDR3 is CASSLGSANYEQYF. For the CDR3, the DNA is TGTGCCAGCAGCTTAGGGTCGGCCAACTACGAGCAGTACTTC.

The chain couples TRBV21-1 to TRBJ2-4; the table names TRBD1, a call not compared with the DNA. TRBV21-1 is tagged as a pseudogene. The CDR3 sequence is 21 residues long. Here the CDR3 reads CASSPTWSRGHPQGGKNIQYF. For the CDR3, the DNA is TGTGCCAGCAGCCCGACGTGGTCCAGGGGGCATCCCCAAGGAGGCAAAAACATTCAGTACTTC.

The chain couples TRBV4-3 to TRBJ1-5; D not certain. This CDR3 contains 15 residues. Germline assignment: CDR1 LGHNA and CDR2 YSLEER. The ends were cut back, 3 bases at V and 1 base at J, with 10 bases in the middle. CDR3 loop: CASSQIVWSNQPQHF. The CDR3 nucleotides are TGCGCCAGCAGCCAGATTGTATGGAGCAATCAGCCCCAGCATTTT.

The J gene is TRBJ1-2, the V gene TRBV4-2, with TRBD1 as a possible D gene (5 bases). The V end was cut by 4 bases, the J end by 8 bases, with 26 bases between. The CDR3 has 17 amino acids. Germline CDR1 LGHNA, CDR2 YNFKEQ. CDR3 sequence reads: CASSPGVEPGQGEGYTF. The CDR3 DNA reads TGTGCCAGCAGCCCCGGAGTTGAACCGGGGCAGGGTGAGGGCTACACCTTC.

As regards this clonotype: Possible read error: a much larger clone is one base away. J is TRBJ2-1 and V is TRBV10-3; possible D gene TRBD1, 5 bases. Trimming took off 3 bases at V and 10 bases at J, with 16 bases between the two ends. The CDR3 totals 14 residues. Per the germline V gene, CDR1 is ENHRY and CDR2 is SYGVKD. The CDR3 DNA sequence: TGTGCCATCAGTGATAAGCAGGGCACCTACGAGCAGTTCTTC. Amino acids: CAISDKQGTYEQFF.

The chain uses TRBV27 and TRBJ1-1; no clear D gene. Germline assignment: CDR1 MNHEY and CDR2 SMNVEV (reference sequence). Trimming took 7 bases from V and 5 from J, leaving 20 bases between them. The CDR3 runs 15 residues. The CDR3: CASTEETPVDTEAFF. DNA of the CDR3: TGTGCCAGCACCGAGGAGACACCAGTAGATACTGAAGCTTTCTTT.